This T cell receptor beta chain was found in a study of T-cell memory formation after mild COVID-19. Study results and caveats: Second-wave clones that peaked on day 37 lacked confirmed SARS-CoV-2 specificity.

About this clonotype itself: The antigen remains unidentified.

From 5'RACE with constant-segment primers came TCR alpha and TCR beta cDNA libraries that carried sample barcodes and UMIs. TCRdb processed the 5' RACE reads anew with MiXCR; each CDR3 protein has one entry. This sample has about 410,000 distinct CDR3 sequences; about a sixth occur once, and the top ten carry about 22%. This clonotype was sampled from a man in his late teens or twenties who had mild COVID-19 (a few samples of this study predate the infection). Cell type and time point are not known. The sequencing sample was made of PBMCs or a T cell subset sorted from them (not recorded which).

CDR3 DNA sequence: TGTGCCAGCACCCAGACCCAGGGAACTGAAGCTTTCTTT. Amino acids: CASTQTQGTEAFF. The V and J genes are TRBV27 and TRBJ1-1; possible D gene TRBD1, 5 bases. Trimming removed 7 bases from V and 5 bases from J, with 14 bases in between. The CDR3 spans 13 residues. In germline, CDR1 is MNHEY, CDR2 SMNVEV (reference sequence).